A selection of T cell receptor beta chains follows, all from one sample in a study of T cell responses to AZD1222 COVID-19 vaccine. TCRdb's table, derived via immunoSEQ multiplex PCR, lists solely in-frame clones and lacks some. This table holds around 180,000 clones, 85% to 95% found once. The sample was peripheral blood, taken on day 0 of AZD1222 vaccination. These receptors were taken from an adult in good health. Each CDR3 is given with its conserved first and last residue. The D gene is left open where the match is weak.

length	J	D	V	DNA	CDR3
16	TRBJ2-5	TRBD2	TRBV2	TGTGCCAGCAGTGGCCCAAGCGGGGTAAACCAAGAGACCCAGTACTTC	CASSGPSGVNQETQYF
14	TRBJ1-4	TRBD1	TRBV7-2	TGTGCCAGCAGCCGGGACAGGGGGAGAGAAAAACTGTTTTTT	CASSRDRGREKLFF
17	TRBJ1-5	NA	TRBV7-9	TGTGCCAGCAGCGCTGGAGGACAGCTATATAGCAATCAGCCCCAGCATTTT	CASSAGGQLYSNQPQHF
14	TRBJ1-5	TRBD1	TRBV19	TGTGCCAGTAGTGATCACAGGGGTACCCAGCCCCAGCATTTT	CASSDHRGTQPQHF
13	TRBJ1-1	NA	TRBV7-9	TGTGCCAGCAGCTTAATGGAGGGAACTGAAGCTTTCTTT	CASSLMEGTEAFF
14	TRBJ1-5	NA	TRBV20-1	TGCAGTGCTAGTCTGGACAGTAGCAATCAGCCCCAGCATTTT	CSASLDSSNQPQHF
13	TRBJ2-7	TRBD1	TRBV3-1/TRBV3-2	TGTGCCACCAAAAGGACAGGGGTCTACGAGCAGTACTTC	CATKRTGVYEQYF
14	TRBJ1-2	NA	TRBV27	TGTGCCAGCAGCCCCCGGGACACTGCTTATGGCTACACCTTC	CASSPRDTAYGYTF
15	TRBJ1-2	NA	TRBV19	TGTGCCAGTAGTGTAGGGACGTCCGTAAACTATGGCTACACCTTC	CASSVGTSVNYGYTF
14	TRBJ2-5	TRBD2	TRBV4-1	TGCGCCAGCAGCCAACTAGCGGGGAAAGAGACCCAGTACTTC	CASSQLAGKETQYF
14	TRBJ1-2	NA	TRBV3-1/TRBV3-2	TGTGCCGGCCCAGAAAGGTCGGGGGTAGGAGGCTACACCTTC	CAGPERSGVGGYTF
15	TRBJ2-6	NA	TRBV7-3	TGTGCCAGCAGCAGCTGGGAATCTGGGGCCAACGTCCTGACTTTC	CASSSWESGANVLTF
16	TRBJ2-3	TRBD2	TRBV24-1	TGTGCCACCAGTGATCGTGCGGGGGGGCCGACAGATACGCAGTATTTT	CATSDRAGGPTDTQYF
15	TRBJ1-4	NA	TRBV30	TGTGCCTGGAGTGTCGCGGGGGGGACTAATGAAAAACTGTTTTTT	CAWSVAGGTNEKLFF
13	TRBJ1-1	NA	TRBV5-6	TGTGCCAGCAGCTTCCCCAGTAACACTGAAGCTTTCTTT	CASSFPSNTEAFF
15	TRBJ1-5	NA	TRBV19	TGTGCCAGTAGTACCCACGTGAGGTACAACCAGCCCCAGCATTTT	CASSTHVRYNQPQHF
12	TRBJ1-1	NA	TRBV2	TGTGCCAGCAGTGCGGAGAGATATGAAGCTTTCTTT	CASSAERYEAFF